These T cell receptor beta chains were read from a single sample in a study of T cell repertoires in cytomegalovirus infection. TCRdb processed the reads anew with MiXCR; each CDR3 protein has one entry. This table has 300,000 to 400,000 distinct CDR3 sequences, over 15% appearing once. Sequenced material: PBMCs. Every receptor here comes from a human donor in good health (CMV status not recorded). Some clones in this sample may be carry-over from other donors' samples. Both conserved end residues are part of each CDR3. Fields, in order: D gene, clone size, CDR3 length, V gene, J gene, CDR3 DNA, CDR3 protein. The D gene is left open where the match is weak. The size of a clone is reported for some rows only, either as once, few or many, or as a class for expanded clones.

D gene: NA
clone size: NA
CDR3 length: 13
V gene: TRBV7-9
J gene: TRBJ1-2
CDR3 DNA: TGTGCCAGCAGCGTGGGTACAGACTATGGCTACACCTTC
CDR3 protein: CASSVGTDYGYTF

D gene: NA
clone size: NA
CDR3 length: 16
V gene: TRBV5-6
J gene: TRBJ2-3
CDR3 DNA: TGTGCCAGCAGCTTCATCGCGGCGTCTAGCACAGATACGCAGTATTTT
CDR3 protein: CASSFIAASSTDTQYF

D gene: NA
clone size: few
CDR3 length: 13
V gene: TRBV7-6
J gene: TRBJ2-7
CDR3 DNA: TGTGCCAGCAGCAAGACGGCCGACTACGAGCAGTACTTC
CDR3 protein: CASSKTADYEQYF

D gene: TRBD1
clone size: many
CDR3 length: 16
V gene: TRBV7-8
J gene: TRBJ1-4
CDR3 DNA: TGTGCCAGCAGCGGGCGATCCGGGACAGAAAATGAAAAACTGTTTTTT
CDR3 protein: CASSGRSGTENEKLFF

D gene: NA
clone size: few
CDR3 length: 14
V gene: TRBV14
J gene: TRBJ1-1
CDR3 DNA: TGTGCCAGCAGCCGTTCGTGGCCAAGCACTGAAGCTTTCTTT
CDR3 protein: CASSRSWPSTEAFF

D gene: TRBD1
clone size: few
CDR3 length: 14
V gene: TRBV18
J gene: TRBJ1-1
CDR3 DNA: TGTGCCAGCTCACCGCGACAGGGGCGAACTGAAGCTTTCTTT
CDR3 protein: CASSPRQGRTEAFF

D gene: NA
clone size: many
CDR3 length: 13
V gene: TRBV19
J gene: TRBJ2-3
CDR3 DNA: TGTGCCAGTCGCGGGACAACCACAGATACGCAGTATTTT
CDR3 protein: CASRGTTTDTQYF

D gene: NA
clone size: NA
CDR3 length: 15
V gene: TRBV18
J gene: TRBJ2-5
CDR3 DNA: TGTACCAGCTCACAGTCGAGCGCCGCGGGAGAGACCCAGTACTTC
CDR3 protein: CTSSQSSAAGETQYF

D gene: NA
clone size: few
CDR3 length: 15
V gene: TRBV19
J gene: TRBJ2-4
CDR3 DNA: TGTGCCAGTAGTATAGATCGCGAAAGACAAAACATTCAGTACTTC
CDR3 protein: CASSIDRERQNIQYF

D gene: NA
clone size: NA
CDR3 length: 12
V gene: TRBV20-1
J gene: TRBJ1-2
CDR3 DNA: TGCAGTGCTCCAGGCAGCTTCTATGGCTACACCTTC
CDR3 protein: CSAPGSFYGYTF

D gene: TRBD1
clone size: few
CDR3 length: 13
V gene: TRBV4-2
J gene: TRBJ1-6
CDR3 DNA: TGTGCCAGCAGCCGGGACAGGGCTTCACCCCTCCACTTT
CDR3 protein: CASSRDRASPLHF

D gene: NA
clone size: NA
CDR3 length: 15
V gene: TRBV3-1
J gene: TRBJ1-1
CDR3 DNA: TGTGCCAGCAGCCAATTTACAGGGTGGAACACTGAAGCTTTCTTT
CDR3 protein: CASSQFTGWNTEAFF

D gene: TRBD2
clone size: many
CDR3 length: 17
V gene: TRBV6-1
J gene: TRBJ2-5
CDR3 DNA: TGTGCCAGCAGTCTCACCCCCCCAGGGTCGGGGGGAGAGACCCAGTACTTC
CDR3 protein: CASSLTPPGSGGETQYF

D gene: NA
clone size: NA
CDR3 length: 16
V gene: TRBV19
J gene: TRBJ1-2
CDR3 DNA: TGTGCCAGTAGTATAGCTCACAGCTATTCTAACTATGGCTACACCTTC
CDR3 protein: CASSIAHSYSNYGYTF

D gene: NA
clone size: many
CDR3 length: 13
V gene: TRBV7-2
J gene: TRBJ1-2
CDR3 DNA: TGTGCCAGCAGCAGGACCGCAAACTATGGCTACACCTTC
CDR3 protein: CASSRTANYGYTF

D gene: NA
clone size: NA
CDR3 length: 13
V gene: TRBV14
J gene: TRBJ1-5
CDR3 DNA: TGTGCCAGCAGCCTGGGGTCTTCAGGTTGGGTGCATTTT
CDR3 protein: CASSLGSSGWVHF

D gene: NA
clone size: NA
CDR3 length: 13
V gene: TRBV29-1
J gene: TRBJ2-6
CDR3 DNA: TGCAGCGTTGGGGCTTCGGGGGCCAACGTCCTGACTTTC
CDR3 protein: CSVGASGANVLTF

D gene: TRBD2
clone size: many
CDR3 length: 15
V gene: TRBV11-2
J gene: TRBJ2-7
CDR3 DNA: TGTGCCAGCAGCCCCAGACTAGCGAGCTCCTACGAGCAGTACTTC
CDR3 protein: CASSPRLASSYEQYF

D gene: TRBD2
clone size: many
CDR3 length: 16
V gene: TRBV7-2
J gene: TRBJ2-7
CDR3 DNA: TGTGCCAGCAGCCGCTCGGTCAGCGGGAGTATCTACGAGCAGTACTTC
CDR3 protein: CASSRSVSGSIYEQYF

D gene: NA
clone size: many
CDR3 length: 11
V gene: TRBV11-2
J gene: TRBJ2-1
CDR3 DNA: TGTGCCAGCAGCCACAGCAATGAGCAGTTCTTC
CDR3 protein: CASSHSNEQFF

D gene: NA
clone size: few
CDR3 length: 16
V gene: TRBV18
J gene: TRBJ2-5
CDR3 DNA: TGTGCCAGCTCACCACGAGGGGACTCGGACCAAGAGACCCAGTACTTC
CDR3 protein: CASSPRGDSDQETQYF

D gene: NA
clone size: many
CDR3 length: 16
V gene: TRBV10-3
J gene: TRBJ2-3
CDR3 DNA: TGTGCCATCAGAACTGAGAGGTTTCTACTTGCGGATACGCAGTATTTT
CDR3 protein: CAIRTERFLLADTQYF

D gene: NA
clone size: NA
CDR3 length: 15
V gene: TRBV7-9
J gene: TRBJ1-5
CDR3 DNA: TGTGCCAGCAGCGGGGCGGGTTCCGACAATCAGCCCCAGCATTTT
CDR3 protein: CASSGAGSDNQPQHF

D gene: NA
clone size: few
CDR3 length: 13
V gene: TRBV18
J gene: TRBJ2-3
CDR3 DNA: TGTGCCAGCTCACCACCCGGCGAGATCACGCAGTATTTT
CDR3 protein: CASSPPGEITQYF

D gene: NA
clone size: few
CDR3 length: 14
V gene: TRBV29-1
J gene: TRBJ2-1
CDR3 DNA: TGCAGCGTTGTGGAGGGAGCCTCCTACAATGAGCAGTTCTTC
CDR3 protein: CSVVEGASYNEQFF

D gene: NA
clone size: once
CDR3 length: 12
V gene: TRBV6-2/TRBV6-3
J gene: TRBJ1-1
CDR3 DNA: TGTGCCACCAGGGCCTGGAACACTGAAGCTTTCTTT
CDR3 protein: CATRAWNTEAFF

D gene: NA
clone size: many
CDR3 length: 14
V gene: TRBV7-9
J gene: TRBJ1-1
CDR3 DNA: TGTGCCAGCAGCTTAGGGACAAGGGACACTGAAGCTTTCTTT
CDR3 protein: CASSLGTRDTEAFF

D gene: TRBD2
clone size: many
CDR3 length: 17
V gene: TRBV6-2/TRBV6-3
J gene: TRBJ2-4
CDR3 DNA: TGTGCCAGCAGTTGGGAAGGACTAGTCGGGGTCAAAAACATTCAGTACTTC
CDR3 protein: CASSWEGLVGVKNIQYF

D gene: TRBD2
clone size: NA
CDR3 length: 14
V gene: TRBV18
J gene: TRBJ2-5
CDR3 DNA: TGTGCCAGCTCACCACCCACACCGGGGGGGACCCAGTACTTC
CDR3 protein: CASSPPTPGGTQYF

D gene: TRBD1
clone size: many
CDR3 length: 16
V gene: TRBV11-2
J gene: TRBJ1-4
CDR3 DNA: TGTGCCAGCAGCTTAGATCTGGGGACAGGGAATGAAAAACTGTTTTTT
CDR3 protein: CASSLDLGTGNEKLFF

D gene: NA
clone size: NA
CDR3 length: 16
V gene: TRBV2
J gene: TRBJ2-1
CDR3 DNA: TGTGCCAGCAGTGAAGGGGGACACTCCTCGGGGAATGAGCAGTTCTTC
CDR3 protein: CASSEGGHSSGNEQFF

D gene: TRBD2
clone size: NA
CDR3 length: 15
V gene: TRBV29-1
J gene: TRBJ2-3
CDR3 DNA: TGCAGCGTTGAGGCTAGCGGGAGTGGCACAGATACGCAGTATTTT
CDR3 protein: CSVEASGSGTDTQYF

D gene: NA
clone size: NA
CDR3 length: 15
V gene: TRBV28
J gene: TRBJ1-2
CDR3 DNA: TGTGCCAGCAGTTGGGGGCCGGGGGGCGACTATGGCTACACCTTC
CDR3 protein: CASSWGPGGDYGYTF

D gene: NA
clone size: many
CDR3 length: 13
V gene: TRBV7-2
J gene: TRBJ1-2
CDR3 DNA: TGTGCCAGCAGCAAGGGACCGAACTATGGCTACACCTTC
CDR3 protein: CASSKGPNYGYTF

D gene: TRBD2
clone size: many
CDR3 length: 16
V gene: TRBV7-2
J gene: TRBJ2-5
CDR3 DNA: TGTGCCAGCAGCTTCCGCCTAGCGGGAGGGAGAGAGACCCAGTACTTC
CDR3 protein: CASSFRLAGGRETQYF

D gene: NA
clone size: few
CDR3 length: 14
V gene: TRBV25-1
J gene: TRBJ2-5
CDR3 DNA: TGTGCCAGCAGTGGGTGGACAGACCAAGAGACCCAGTACTTC
CDR3 protein: CASSGWTDQETQYF

D gene: NA
clone size: NA
CDR3 length: 17
V gene: TRBV7-9
J gene: TRBJ1-1
CDR3 DNA: TGTGCCAGCAGCTTCGCCTATAAGGGTCCCCAGAACACTGAAGCTTTCTTT
CDR3 protein: CASSFAYKGPQNTEAFF

D gene: TRBD1
clone size: NA
CDR3 length: 15
V gene: TRBV28
J gene: TRBJ1-4
CDR3 DNA: TGTGCCAGCAGTACTTGGACAGGCGCCCTCAGAGGGGAGGTTTTT
CDR3 protein: CASSTWTGALRGEVF

D gene: TRBD1
clone size: once
CDR3 length: 15
V gene: TRBV20-1
J gene: TRBJ2-5
CDR3 DNA: TGCAGTGCTAGAGACAGTGGGACAGGCCAAGAGACCCAGTACTTC
CDR3 protein: CSARDSGTGQETQYF

D gene: NA
clone size: few
CDR3 length: 12
V gene: TRBV10-2
J gene: TRBJ1-2
CDR3 DNA: TGCGCCAGCCTCGTGGCCAACTATGGCTACACCTTC
CDR3 protein: CASLVANYGYTF

D gene: NA
clone size: few
CDR3 length: 15
V gene: TRBV7-2
J gene: TRBJ2-7
CDR3 DNA: TGTGCCAGCAGCTTAGCGCTAAGGGGCTCCTACGAGCAGTACTTC
CDR3 protein: CASSLALRGSYEQYF

D gene: NA
clone size: many
CDR3 length: 13
V gene: TRBV10-3
J gene: TRBJ1-1
CDR3 DNA: TGTGCCATCCAAATTCACGCGAACACTGAAGCTTTCTTT
CDR3 protein: CAIQIHANTEAFF

D gene: TRBD2
clone size: NA
CDR3 length: 14
V gene: TRBV20-1
J gene: TRBJ2-1
CDR3 DNA: TGCAGTGCTTTAGCGGGAGGAATGAACAATGAGCAGTTCTTC
CDR3 protein: CSALAGGMNNEQFF

D gene: NA
clone size: few
CDR3 length: 15
V gene: TRBV12-3/TRBV12-4
J gene: TRBJ2-5
CDR3 DNA: TGTGCCAGCAGTTTAGTAACTCTCTCAACCGAGACCCAGTACTTC
CDR3 protein: CASSLVTLSTETQYF

D gene: TRBD1
clone size: NA
CDR3 length: 13
V gene: TRBV28
J gene: TRBJ2-7
CDR3 DNA: TGTGCCAGCGCGGTCAGGGGGCCTTTCGAGCAGTACTTC
CDR3 protein: CASAVRGPFEQYF

D gene: NA
clone size: NA
CDR3 length: 14
V gene: TRBV4-3
J gene: TRBJ1-3
CDR3 DNA: TGCGCCAGCAGCCAAGATGCCAGGGTGAACACCATATATTTT
CDR3 protein: CASSQDARVNTIYF

D gene: NA
clone size: few
CDR3 length: 14
V gene: TRBV6-5
J gene: TRBJ1-1
CDR3 DNA: TGTGCCAGCAGTTACGAGAAGTGGGGCACTGAAGCTTTCTTT
CDR3 protein: CASSYEKWGTEAFF

D gene: NA
clone size: once
CDR3 length: 15
V gene: TRBV5-8
J gene: TRBJ2-3
CDR3 DNA: TGTGCCAGAGGGATGGGCGGCCGATTAAAAGATACGCAGTATTTT
CDR3 protein: CARGMGGRLKDTQYF

D gene: TRBD1
clone size: many
CDR3 length: 17
V gene: TRBV6-1
J gene: TRBJ1-5
CDR3 DNA: TGTGCCAGCAGTGAAGCCCTCCGGACAGGGTCAAATCAGCCCCAGCATTTT
CDR3 protein: CASSEALRTGSNQPQHF

D gene: NA
clone size: few
CDR3 length: 15
V gene: TRBV2
J gene: TRBJ2-3
CDR3 DNA: TGTGCCAGCAGCCCGAACGCTAGTCCTACAGATACGCAGTATTTT
CDR3 protein: CASSPNASPTDTQYF

D gene: TRBD2
clone size: few
CDR3 length: 16
V gene: TRBV7-9
J gene: TRBJ2-5
CDR3 DNA: TGTGCCAGCAGCACCTTAACGGGACTAGCGCGAGAGACCCAGTACTTC
CDR3 protein: CASSTLTGLARETQYF